A selection of T cell receptor beta chains follows, all from one sample in a study of cytomegalovirus exposure and HLA in healthy donors. TCRdb's copy holds only in-frame clones and misses some; the assay was immunoSEQ multiplex PCR. Of 100,000 or so clones in the sample, about four fifths were seen once. Sequenced: PBMCs. The source of these receptors is a man between 18 and 35 years old in good health and CMV-seronegative. Both conserved end residues are part of each CDR3. D genes are given only for firm matches. The size field is filled for only some rows; it gives once, few, many or a size class.

j_call,d_call,clone_size,v_call,cdr3_aa,cdr3_nt
TRBJ2-7,NA,NA,TRBV9,CASSPFFRGRHEQYF,TGTGCCAGCAGCCCCTTTTTTCGGGGGAGGCACGAGCAGTACTTC
TRBJ1-3,NA,NA,TRBV6-5,CASSRQFSGNTIYF,TGTGCCAGCAGTCGACAGTTTTCTGGAAACACCATATATTTT
TRBJ2-1,TRBD1,NA,TRBV2,CASSQTGLEAREQFF,TGTGCCAGCAGTCAGACAGGGCTAGAGGCCCGCGAGCAGTTCTTC
TRBJ1-2,NA,few,TRBV6-5,CASRQLNRAGYGYTF,TGTGCCAGCAGGCAACTAAACAGGGCGGGCTATGGCTACACCTTC
TRBJ1-1,NA,NA,TRBV2,CASKTRGSTEAFF,TGTGCCAGCAAGACTCGGGGGTCCACTGAAGCTTTCTTT
TRBJ1-1,NA,NA,TRBV13,CASSFPITGAEAFF,TGTGCCAGCAGCTTCCCTATTACGGGGGCTGAAGCTTTCTTT
TRBJ2-1,TRBD2,NA,TRBV4-2,CASSQDLLAGGAYNEQFF,TGTGCCAGCAGCCAAGATTTACTAGCGGGAGGGGCATACAATGAGCAGTTCTTC
TRBJ1-4,NA,few,TRBV7-6,CASTLLLGQRAIDEKLFF,TGTGCCAGCACCCTACTCTTGGGGCAACGAGCGATTGACGAAAAACTGTTTTTT
TRBJ2-2,NA,NA,TRBV4-2,CASSQLSLGGTGELFF,TGTGCCAGCAGCCAATTGAGCCTGGGAGGCACCGGGGAGCTGTTTTTT
TRBJ1-2,NA,NA,TRBV11-2,CASSLDLPDGYTF,TGTGCCAGCAGCTTAGATCTTCCAGATGGCTACACCTTC
TRBJ1-5,TRBD1,NA,TRBV30,CAWGKDRVSQPQHF,TGTGCCTGGGGGAAGGACAGGGTATCTCAGCCCCAGCATTTT